Listed here are 14 T cell receptor beta chains from one sample, sequenced in a study of shared clonotypes between healthy human individuals. Produced via immunoSEQ multiplex PCR; TCRdb's table is partial and in-frame only. In the table there are about 2 million clones, roughly 94% of which are singletons. Sequencing was done on a sample of naive CD4+ T cells sorted from blood. The subset: CD45RA+ positively selected. The receptor set was obtained from a man between 18 and 29 years old in good health.

The chain has TRBV10-2 and TRBJ2-2; D unresolved. Trimming took off 8 bases at V and 6 bases at J, with 10 bases between the two ends. CDR1 is WSHSY, CDR2 SAAADI, per germline. The CDR3 sequence is 12 residues long. The CDR3 sequence is CASSIWSGELFF. As DNA, the CDR3 is TGCGCCAGCTCAATATGGTCCGGGGAGCTGTTTTTT.

The chain is built from TRBV5-4 and TRBJ2-7; D remains ambiguous. CDR1 is SGHNT and CDR2 is YYREEE in the germline V gene (reference sequence). This CDR3 has 16 amino acids. V was shortened by 1 base and J by 2 bases, with 16 bases between the two germline ends. As DNA, the CDR3 is TGTGCCAGCAGCTTGCGGTGGGCAGTCCAAACCTACGAGCAGTACTTC. Its protein is CASSLRWAVQTYEQYF.

The chain combines TRBV4-1 with TRBJ1-4; D uncertain. V lost 0 bases to trimming and J lost 4 bases, with 6 bases between them. Germline CDR1 MGHRA, CDR2 YSYEKL. This CDR3 comprises 14 residues. The CDR3, as DNA: TGCGCCAGCAGCCAAGATCGAGTTAATGAAAAACTGTTTTTT. Its translation: CASSQDRVNEKLFF.

Worth noting for this clone: This sample also contains other DNA sequences that code for the same CDR3. The chain links TRBV30 to TRBJ2-7; D possibly uses TRBD1 or TRBD2 (7 bases each). V lost 4 bases and J 0 bases, leaving 13 bases between the germline ends. This CDR3 has 14 amino acids. Germline V CDR1 and CDR2: GTSNPN, SVGIG (reference sequence). The CDR3 nucleotides read TGTGCCTGGACCAGGGGGGGGAGCTCCTACGAGCAGTACTTC. As protein: CAWTRGGSSYEQYF.

J is TRBJ1-1 and V is TRBV6-6; no clear D gene. CDR1 and CDR2 from the germline V gene are MNHNY and SVGAGI (reference sequence). The CDR3 consists of 12 residues. V was trimmed by 2 bases and J by 10 bases, leaving 11 bases between them. The CDR3 DNA reads TGTGCCAGCAGTTACGGTGGCGAGGTAGCTTTCTTT. Encoded protein: CASSYGGEVAFF.

CDR3: CASRYQGGYEQYF. CDR3 nucleotide sequence: TGTGCCAGCAGGTACCAGGGCGGCTACGAGCAGTACTTC. The chain is built from TRBV2 and TRBJ2-7, with D tentatively TRBD1 (5 bases). The CDR3 extends over 13 amino acids. The ends were cut back, 6 bases at V and 3 bases at J, with 12 bases in the middle. Germline V gives CDR1 SNHLY, CDR2 FYNNEI.

This clone was counted only a few times. The chain recombines TRBV12-2 with TRBJ1-6. TRBV12-2 constitutes a pseudogene. CDR3 length: 14 amino acids. CDR3: CASRLAGSDSPLHF. The CDR3 DNA reads as TGTGCAAGTCGCTTAGCGGGGAGCGATTCACCCCTCCACTTT.

Here the CDR3 DNA reads TGCGCCAGCAGCTTTAGCGGCACCGGGGAGCTGTTTTTT. It translates to CASSFSGTGELFF. The V and J genes are TRBV5-1 and TRBJ2-2; possibly TRBD2 for D (6 bases). The germline V gene has CDR1 SGHRS and CDR2 YFSETQ. This CDR3 comprises 13 residues. With 2 bases removed from V and 4 bases from J, the gap between germline ends came to 6 bases.

The chain carries TRBV30 and TRBJ1-5; possibly TRBD1 for D (6 bases). The V and J ends lost 2 bases and 2 bases respectively, with 10 bases between them. This CDR3 is 14 amino acids long. Per germline, CDR1 GTSNPN and CDR2 SVGIG (reference sequence). Here the CDR3 reads CAWSRQGRNQPQHF. CDR3 nucleotide sequence: TGTGCCTGGAGTCGTCAGGGGCGCAATCAGCCCCAGCATTTT.

The count of this clone is one. The rearrangement joins TRBV5-6 to TRBJ2-7; D call uncertain. Germline lookup yields CDR1 SGHDT and CDR2 YYEEEE. The CDR3 runs 13 residues. V dropped 4 bases and J dropped 0 bases, with 8 bases sitting between them. The CDR3 is CASSLTPSYEQYF. The CDR3 DNA reads as TGTGCCAGCAGCCTAACCCCCTCCTACGAGCAGTACTTC.

The rearrangement uses TRBV5-4 and TRBJ1-4; D is possibly TRBD1 (5 bases). Germline-derived CDR1 and CDR2 are SGHNT and YYREEE (reference sequence). This CDR3 contains 15 residues. Trimming shortened V by 4 bases and J by 4 bases, and 14 bases separated the two germline ends. The CDR3 DNA sequence: TGTGCCAGCAGCCGCAGCCGGGACGGTAATGAAAAACTGTTTTTT. This codes for CASSRSRDGNEKLFF.

The rearrangement joins TRBV7-2 to TRBJ1-6; D gene uncertain. The V end lost 4 bases, the J end lost 6 bases, and 19 bases lay between the germline ends. CDR1 and CDR2 (germline): SGHTA, FQGNSA. The CDR3 has 17 amino acids. In DNA form, the CDR3 reads TGTGCCAGCAGCTCCCCCTCGTGGTCAGGAACTAATTCACCCCTCCACTTT. This translates into CASSSPSWSGTNSPLHF.

This rearrangement joins TRBV19 to TRBJ1-5, with unresolved D. Trimming removed 9 bases at V and 0 bases at J, with 12 bases between. Germline CDR1 LNHDA, CDR2 SQIVND (reference sequence). The CDR3 is made up of 14 amino acids. This chain's CDR3 is CASPRANSNQPQHF. In DNA, the CDR3 is TGTGCCAGCCCTCGAGCTAATAGCAATCAGCCCCAGCATTTT.

This clone was recorded once. Other DNA sequences of this sample code for an identical CDR3. The chain uses TRBV5-1 and TRBJ2-5; a possible D gene is TRBD1 (5 bases). Per germline, CDR1 SGHRS and CDR2 YFSETQ. The V gene lost 0 bases and the J gene lost 5 bases, with 5 bases spanning the gap. The CDR3 extends over 12 amino acids. CDR3 DNA: TGCGCCAGCAGCTTGGAGGGGGAGACCCAGTACTTC. Translated, it gives CASSLEGETQYF.